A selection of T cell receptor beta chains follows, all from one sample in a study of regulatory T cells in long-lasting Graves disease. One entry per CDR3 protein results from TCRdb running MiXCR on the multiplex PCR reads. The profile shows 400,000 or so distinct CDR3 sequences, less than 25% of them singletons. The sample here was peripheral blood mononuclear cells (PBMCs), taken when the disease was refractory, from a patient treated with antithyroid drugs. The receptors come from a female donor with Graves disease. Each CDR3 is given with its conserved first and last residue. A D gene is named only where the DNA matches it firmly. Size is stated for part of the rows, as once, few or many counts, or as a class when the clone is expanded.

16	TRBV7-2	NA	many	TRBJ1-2	CASSLGFGLTAYGYTF	TGTGCCAGCAGCTTAGGTTTCGGGTTGACAGCCTATGGCTACACCTTC
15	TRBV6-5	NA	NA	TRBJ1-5	CASSYSTRSNQPQHF	TGTGCCAGCAGTTACTCAACGAGGAGCAATCAGCCCCAGCATTTT
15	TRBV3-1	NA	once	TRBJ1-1	CASSPMGGGGTEAFF	TGTGCCAGCAGCCCGATGGGCGGGGGTGGCACTGAAGCTTTCTTT
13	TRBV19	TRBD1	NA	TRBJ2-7	CASSVYRGYEQYF	TGTGCCAGTAGTGTTTACAGGGGCTACGAGCAGTACTTC
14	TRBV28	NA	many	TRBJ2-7	CASSSLSQGYEQYF	TGTGCCAGCAGTTCACTTAGTCAGGGCTACGAGCAGTACTTC
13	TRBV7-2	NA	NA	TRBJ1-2	CASSSRSGRGYTF	TGTGCCAGCAGCTCAAGGTCAGGGAGAGGCTACACCTTC
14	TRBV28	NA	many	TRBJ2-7	CASSLQGSTYEQYF	TGTGCCAGCAGTTTACAGGGTTCTACCTACGAGCAGTACTTC
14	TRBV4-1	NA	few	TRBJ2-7	CASSQEGVLDEQYF	TGCGCCAGCAGCCAAGAGGGGGTACTGGACGAGCAGTACTTC
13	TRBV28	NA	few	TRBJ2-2	CASNVEGAGELFF	TGTGCCAGCAACGTGGAGGGCGCCGGGGAGCTGTTTTTT
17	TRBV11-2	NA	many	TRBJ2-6	CASSRGIDRTGANVLTF	TGTGCCAGCAGTCGAGGTATAGACAGGACCGGGGCCAACGTCCTGACTTTC
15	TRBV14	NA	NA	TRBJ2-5	CASSQYFGLQETQYF	NA
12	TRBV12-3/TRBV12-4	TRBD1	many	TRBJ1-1	CATEGARNEAFF	TGTGCCACAGAGGGGGCGCGTAATGAAGCTTTCTTT
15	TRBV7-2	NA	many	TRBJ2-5	CASSLVAVQLETQYF	TGTGCCAGCAGCTTAGTAGCAGTTCAACTAGAGACCCAGTACTTC
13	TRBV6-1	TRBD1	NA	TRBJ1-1	CASSPRTGDEAFF	TGTGCCAGCAGTCCTAGGACAGGGGATGAAGCTTTCTTT
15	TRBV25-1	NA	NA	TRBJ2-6	CASQGSAGWANVLTF	TGTGCCAGCCAGGGGTCCGCCGGGTGGGCCAACGTCCTGACTTTC
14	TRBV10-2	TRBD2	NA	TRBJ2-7	CASRGLAGPYEQYF	TGCGCCAGCAGAGGACTAGCGGGGCCCTACGAGCAGTACTTC
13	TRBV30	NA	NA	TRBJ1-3	CAWSVGIGDTIYF	TGTGCCTGGAGTGTAGGGATAGGAGACACCATATATTTT
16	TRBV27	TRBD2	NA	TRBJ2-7	CASSLSSGRPSYEQYF	TGTGCCAGCAGTTTATCTAGCGGGAGACCATCCTACGAGCAGTACTTC
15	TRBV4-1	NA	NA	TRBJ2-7	CASSQEWESSYEQYF	TGCGCCAGCAGCCAAGAGTGGGAGAGCTCCTACGAGCAGTACTTC
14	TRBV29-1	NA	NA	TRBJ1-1	CSVSRQQMNTEAFF	TGCAGCGTCTCGCGACAGCAAATGAACACTGAAGCTTTCTTT
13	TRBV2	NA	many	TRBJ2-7	CASSDGVSYEQYF	TGTGCCAGCAGTGATGGGGTGTCCTACGAGCAGTACTTC
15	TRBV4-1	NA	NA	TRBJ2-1	CASSQEKSAYNEQFF	TGCGCCAGCAGCCAAGAAAAGTCAGCATACAATGAGCAGTTCTTC
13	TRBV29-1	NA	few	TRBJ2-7	CSVAQGPSYEQYF	TGCAGCGTTGCCCAGGGACCTTCCTACGAGCAGTACTTC
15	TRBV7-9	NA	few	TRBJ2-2	CASSLVLGNTGELFF	TGTGCCAGCAGCTTAGTTCTCGGGAACACCGGGGAGCTGTTTTTT
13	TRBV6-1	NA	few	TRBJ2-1	CASSAYSYNEQFF	TGTGCCAGCAGTGCTTACTCCTACAATGAGCAGTTCTTC
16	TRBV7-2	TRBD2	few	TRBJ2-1	CASSFQLAGFYNEQFF	TGTGCCAGCAGCTTTCAGCTAGCGGGATTCTACAATGAGCAGTTCTTC
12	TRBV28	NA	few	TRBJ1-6	CACSRTYSPLHF	TGTGCCTGCAGTCGGACGTATTCACCCCTCCACTTT
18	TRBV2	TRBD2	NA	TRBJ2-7	CASTGTSGRAEVFYEQYF	TGTGCCAGCACCGGGACTAGCGGGAGGGCCGAAGTTTTCTACGAGCAGTACTTC
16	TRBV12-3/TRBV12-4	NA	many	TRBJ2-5	CASSLVPAGFGETQYF	TGTGCCAGCAGTTTAGTCCCCGCCGGGTTCGGTGAGACCCAGTACTTC
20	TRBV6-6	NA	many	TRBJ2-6	CASSYSSNEARRAGANVLTF	TGTGCCAGCAGTTACTCGAGTAACGAGGCACGAAGGGCTGGGGCCAACGTCCTGACTTTC
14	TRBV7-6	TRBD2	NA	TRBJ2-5	CASSLRSGGETQYF	TGTGCCAGCAGCTTAAGGTCGGGGGGGGAGACCCAGTACTTC
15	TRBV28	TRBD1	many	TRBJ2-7	CASRPPGQGSYEQYF	TGTGCCAGCAGACCACCTGGACAGGGTTCCTACGAGCAGTACTTC
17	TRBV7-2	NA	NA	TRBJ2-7	CASSRVFGGAGTYEQYF	TGTGCCAGCAGCCGTGTCTTTGGCGGGGCAGGGACCTACGAGCAGTACTTC